These T cell receptor beta chains were read from a single sample in a study of blood T cells in healthy people across ages. TCRdb fed the 5' RACE reads into MiXCR, producing one record per CDR3 protein. The sample contains 1 million or so distinct CDR3 sequences, under 55% of which appear only once. Input material: blood. The receptor source for this set is a woman aged 60-70 years in good health. The CDR3 runs from the conserved cysteine through the conserved F or W. D genes are given only for firm matches. Clone size is given for some rows only: seen once, a few or many times, or a class if the clone is expanded.

j_call	d_call	v_call	clone_size	cdr3_aa	cdr3_nt
TRBJ2-1	-	TRBV15	few	CATRAGEYNEQFF	TGTGCCACCAGAGCTGGGGAGTACAATGAGCAGTTCTTC
TRBJ2-5	-	TRBV2	many	CASSELGAETQYF	TGTGCCAGCAGTGAATTGGGGGCAGAGACCCAGTACTTC
TRBJ1-1	-	TRBV30	-	CAWKMNTEAFF	TGTGCCTGGAAGATGAACACTGAAGCTTTCTTT
TRBJ2-1	TRBD1	TRBV7-9	-	CASSLTHPGQGSYNEQFF	TGTGCCAGCAGCTTAACCCATCCGGGACAGGGGAGCTACAATGAGCAGTTCTTC
TRBJ2-5	-	TRBV6-1	few	CASPPPGRQQETQYF	TGTGCCAGCCCCCCACCGGGACGCCAACAAGAGACCCAGTACTTC
TRBJ2-7	-	TRBV4-1	-	CASSRWTEKAYEQYF	TGCGCCAGCAGCCGATGGACAGAGAAAGCCTACGAGCAGTACTTC
TRBJ2-5	-	TRBV30	few	CAGSRTTGKYF	TGTGCCGGGAGTCGGACTACCGGAAAGTACTTC
TRBJ2-7	-	TRBV10-3	few	CAISVGTGVHEQYF	TGTGCCATCAGTGTAGGCACAGGAGTCCACGAGCAGTACTTC
TRBJ2-1	TRBD2	TRBV10-3	-	CAISPGASGSRAREQFF	TGTGCCATCAGTCCGGGGGCGAGCGGGAGTAGGGCAAGGGAGCAGTTCTTC
TRBJ2-1	TRBD2	TRBV7-9	-	CASSLLAGIGYNEQFF	TGTGCCAGCAGCTTATTAGCGGGAATAGGCTACAATGAGCAGTTCTTC
TRBJ1-5	TRBD1	TRBV18	-	CASSFLGGPDQPQHF	TGTGCCAGCTCTTTCTTAGGGGGCCCAGATCAGCCCCAGCATTTT
TRBJ2-6	-	TRBV7-3	-	CASSSNLKGGSGANVLTF	TGTGCCAGCAGCTCCAATCTGAAGGGGGGGTCGGGGGCCAACGTCCTGACTTTC
TRBJ2-1	TRBD2	TRBV7-7	-	CASSNLAGGGDNEQFF	TGTGCCAGCAGCAACCTAGCGGGAGGAGGCGACAATGAGCAGTTCTTC
TRBJ1-5	-	TRBV7-9	-	CASSTAALRPQHF	TGTGCCAGCAGCACGGCGGCTTTGCGGCCCCAGCATTTT
TRBJ2-1	TRBD2	TRBV7-3	-	CASSLTPGLDEQFF	TGTGCCAGCAGCTTAACCCCGGGACTAGACGAGCAGTTCTTC
TRBJ2-3	TRBD2	TRBV9	few	CASSAGTRFSDTQYF	TGTGCCAGCAGCGCCGGGACTAGGTTTTCAGATACGCAGTATTTT
TRBJ2-1	TRBD2	TRBV4-1	-	CASSQDHLAGWNNEQFF	TGCGCCAGCAGCCAAGATCACCTAGCGGGATGGAACAATGAGCAGTTCTTC
TRBJ2-7	TRBD2	TRBV11-3	-	CASSLGGLAEVDSYEQYF	TGTGCCAGCAGCTTAGGAGGGCTAGCGGAGGTGGACTCCTACGAGCAGTACTTC
TRBJ2-5	-	TRBV12-5	few	CASAVGQYQETQYF	TGTGCTAGTGCCGTCGGACAGTATCAAGAGACCCAGTACTTC
TRBJ2-5	TRBD2	TRBV20-1	few	CSATTSGSIARSETQYF	TGCAGTGCGACGACTAGCGGGAGTATTGCTCGGTCAGAGACCCAGTACTTC
TRBJ2-5	-	TRBV7-2	-	CASSPHPGAEETQYF	TGTGCCAGCAGCCCACACCCCGGGGCGGAAGAGACCCAGTACTTC
TRBJ1-2	-	TRBV10-1	-	CASSESLQGGYTF	TGCGCCAGCAGTGAGTCGCTTCAAGGAGGCTACACCTTC
TRBJ2-5	-	TRBV18	-	CASSPADTNQETQYF	TGTGCCAGCTCACCGGCGGACACTAACCAAGAGACCCAGTACTTC
TRBJ1-1	TRBD1	TRBV11-2	-	CASSHGQGFEAFF	TGTGCCAGCAGCCACGGACAGGGGTTTGAAGCTTTCTTT
TRBJ2-7	TRBD1	TRBV20-1	few	CSARGGTGASYEQYF	TGCAGTGCCAGAGGCGGGACAGGGGCGTCCTACGAGCAGTACTTC
TRBJ2-3	-	TRBV20-1	-	CSASFGPLGPTDTQYF	TGCAGTGCTAGTTTCGGCCCCCTTGGGCCAACAGATACGCAGTATTTT